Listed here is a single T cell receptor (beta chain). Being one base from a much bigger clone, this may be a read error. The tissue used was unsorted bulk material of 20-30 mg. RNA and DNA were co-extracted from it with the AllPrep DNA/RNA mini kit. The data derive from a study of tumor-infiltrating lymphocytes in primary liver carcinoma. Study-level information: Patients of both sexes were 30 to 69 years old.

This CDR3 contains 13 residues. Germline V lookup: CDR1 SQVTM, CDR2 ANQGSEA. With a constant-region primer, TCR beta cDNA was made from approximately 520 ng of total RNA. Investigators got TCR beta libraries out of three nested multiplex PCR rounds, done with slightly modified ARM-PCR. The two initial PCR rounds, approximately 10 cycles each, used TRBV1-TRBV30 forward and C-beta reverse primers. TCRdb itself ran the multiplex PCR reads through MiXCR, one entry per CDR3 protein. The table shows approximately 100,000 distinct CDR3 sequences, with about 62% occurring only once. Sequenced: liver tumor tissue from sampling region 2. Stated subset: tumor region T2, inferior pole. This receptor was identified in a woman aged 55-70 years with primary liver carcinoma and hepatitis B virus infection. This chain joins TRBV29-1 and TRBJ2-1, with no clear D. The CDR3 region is CSVGSEVHNEQSF. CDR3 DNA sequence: TGCAGCGTTGGGAGCGAGGTTCACAATGAGCAGTCCTTC.